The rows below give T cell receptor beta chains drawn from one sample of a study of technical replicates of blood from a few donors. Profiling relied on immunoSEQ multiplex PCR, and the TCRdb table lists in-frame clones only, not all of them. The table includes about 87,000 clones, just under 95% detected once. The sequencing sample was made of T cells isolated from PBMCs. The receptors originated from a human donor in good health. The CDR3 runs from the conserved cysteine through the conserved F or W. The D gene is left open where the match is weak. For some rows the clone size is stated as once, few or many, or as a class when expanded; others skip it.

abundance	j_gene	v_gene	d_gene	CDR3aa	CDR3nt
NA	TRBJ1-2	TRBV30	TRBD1	CARDRPNYGYTF	TGTGCCAGGGACAGACCTAACTATGGCTACACCTTC
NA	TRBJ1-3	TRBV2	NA	CASSEFVSSGNTIYF	TGTGCCAGCAGTGAATTCGTCAGCTCTGGAAACACCATATATTTT
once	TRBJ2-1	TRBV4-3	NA	CASSQDGGSYNEQFF	TGCGCCAGCAGCCAAGACGGGGGCTCCTACAATGAGCAGTTCTTC
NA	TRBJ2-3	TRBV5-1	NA	CASSADRSTDTQYF	TGCGCCAGCAGCGCGGACAGAAGCACAGATACGCAGTATTTT
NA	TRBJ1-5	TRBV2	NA	CASSDQQGSQPQHF	TGTGCCAGCAGTGACCAGCAGGGGAGTCAGCCCCAGCATTTT
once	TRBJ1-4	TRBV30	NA	CAWSVVGAEKLFF	TGTGCCTGGAGTGTCGTAGGGGCTGAAAAACTGTTTTTT
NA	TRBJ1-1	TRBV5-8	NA	CASSPQGDIIPEAFF	TGTGCCAGCAGCCCTCAGGGCGACATTATCCCTGAAGCTTTCTTT
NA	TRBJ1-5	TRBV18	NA	CASSRITTGDQPQHF	TGTGCCAGCTCTAGGATTACGACGGGAGATCAGCCCCAGCATTTT
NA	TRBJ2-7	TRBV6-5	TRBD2	CASNQAGGPSGEQYF	TGTGCCAGCAACCAAGCGGGAGGGCCCTCAGGGGAGCAGTACTTC
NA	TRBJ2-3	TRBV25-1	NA	CASTPAEASTDTQYF	TGTGCCAGCACGCCAGCGGAAGCAAGCACAGATACGCAGTATTTT
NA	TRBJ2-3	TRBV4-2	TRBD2	CASSGLAGADTDTQYF	TGTGCCAGCAGTGGACTAGCGGGAGCCGACACAGATACGCAGTATTTT
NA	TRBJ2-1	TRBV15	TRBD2	CATSSFLEGLAVNNEQFF	TGTGCCACCAGCAGCTTCCTCGAAGGACTAGCGGTAAACAATGAGCAGTTCTTC
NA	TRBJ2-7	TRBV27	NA	CASSKQGVNYEQYF	TGTGCCAGCAGTAAACAGGGAGTAAACTACGAGCAGTACTTC
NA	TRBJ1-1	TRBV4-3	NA	CASSYGTRNTEAFF	TGCGCCAGCAGTTACGGGACACGAAACACTGAAGCTTTCTTT
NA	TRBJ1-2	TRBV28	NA	CASSTPGWGYTF	TGTGCCAGCAGCACGCCGGGATGGGGCTACACCTTC
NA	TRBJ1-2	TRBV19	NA	CASSPGGTYGYTF	TGTGCCAGTAGTCCCGGGGGAACGTATGGCTACACCTTC